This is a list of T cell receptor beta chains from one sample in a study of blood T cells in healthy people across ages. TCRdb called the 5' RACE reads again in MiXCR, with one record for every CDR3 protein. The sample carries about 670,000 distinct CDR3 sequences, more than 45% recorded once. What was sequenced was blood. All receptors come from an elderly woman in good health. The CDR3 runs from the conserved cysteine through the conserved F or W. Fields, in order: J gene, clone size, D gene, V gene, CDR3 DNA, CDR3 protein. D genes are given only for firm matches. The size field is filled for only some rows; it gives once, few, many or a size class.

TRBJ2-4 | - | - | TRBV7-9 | TGTGCCAGCAGCTTAGGAGCTGGGATGTACTTC | CASSLGAGMYF
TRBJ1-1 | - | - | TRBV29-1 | TGCAGCGTTGACGGCAGCTGGAACACTGAAGCTTTCTTT | CSVDGSWNTEAFF
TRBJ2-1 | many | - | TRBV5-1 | TGCGCCAGCAGCTTGCTCATGAGCCCCTCGGGACCTCCCTCGGAACAGTTCTTC | CASSLLMSPSGPPSEQFF
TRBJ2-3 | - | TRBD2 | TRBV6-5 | TGTGCCAGCAGTTACGTCGCAGCGGGAGGCGCAGATACGCAGTATTTT | CASSYVAAGGADTQYF
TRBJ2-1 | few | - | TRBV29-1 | TGCAGCGCTTCGGCTCGGGGCTCCTACAATGAGCAGTTCTTC | CSASARGSYNEQFF
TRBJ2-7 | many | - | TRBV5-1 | TGCGCCAGGATCTGCGGGGCTTCCTACGAGCAGTACTTC | CARICGASYEQYF
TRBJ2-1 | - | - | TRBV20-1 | TGCAGTGCTAGGTTCTCTAGCTTTGAGCAGTTCTTC | CSARFSSFEQFF
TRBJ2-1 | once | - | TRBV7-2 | TGTGCCAGCAGCTCGTACAGGGTCTCCTACAATGAGCAGTTCTTC | CASSSYRVSYNEQFF
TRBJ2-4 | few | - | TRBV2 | TGTGCCAGCAGTGGGGGTGGGGACGTCAAAAACATTCAGTACTTC | CASSGGGDVKNIQYF
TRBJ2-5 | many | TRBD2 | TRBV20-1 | TGCAGTGTAATAGGGCGGGGGGTCCAAGAGACCCAGTACTTC | CSVIGRGVQETQYF
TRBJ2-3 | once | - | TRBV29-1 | TGCAGCGTTGTGGACAGACCCACAGATACGCAGTATTTT | CSVVDRPTDTQYF
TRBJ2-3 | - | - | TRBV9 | TGTGCCAGCAGCGTAGTGCCTAGCAGGGGAGCGGATACGCAGTATTTT | CASSVVPSRGADTQYF
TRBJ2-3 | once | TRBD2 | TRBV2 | TGTGCCAGCAGTCTGACTAGCGGTGATACGCAGTATTTT | CASSLTSGDTQYF
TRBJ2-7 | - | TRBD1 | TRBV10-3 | TGTGCCATCAGTGATGGACAGGGGACCTCGACCTACGAGCAGTACTTC | CAISDGQGTSTYEQYF
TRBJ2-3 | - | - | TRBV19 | TGTGCCAGTAGTATAACAGCTCCAGATACGCAGTATTTT | CASSITAPDTQYF
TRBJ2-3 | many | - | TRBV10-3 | TGTGCCATCGGGGTCGAGCGGGTCTACCCTAGCACAGATACGCAGTATTTT | CAIGVERVYPSTDTQYF
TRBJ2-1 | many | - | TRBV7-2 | TGTGCCAGGGCTTCAGGGCCCTCCTACAATGAGCAGTTCTTC | CARASGPSYNEQFF
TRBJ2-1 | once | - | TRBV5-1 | TGCGCCAGCAGCTTTAGGGGAGGAAACAATGAGCAGTTCTTC | CASSFRGGNNEQFF
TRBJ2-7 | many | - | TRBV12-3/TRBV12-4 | TGTGCCAGCACCACGGACAGAGGCGAGCAGTACTTC | CASTTDRGEQYF
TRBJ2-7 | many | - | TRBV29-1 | TGCAGCGTTGGAGGGGGGCCACTCGAGCAGTACTTC | CSVGGGPLEQYF
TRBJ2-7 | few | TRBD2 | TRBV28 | TGTGCCAGCAGTGCTGACAAAATCGCGGGAGACGAGCAGTACTTC | CASSADKIAGDEQYF
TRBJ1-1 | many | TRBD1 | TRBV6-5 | TGTGCCAGCAGTTACGCCCGAACTAGGTTGTGGGACAGGGACACTGAAGCTTTCTTT | CASSYARTRLWDRDTEAFF
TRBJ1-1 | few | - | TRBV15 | TGTGCCACCAGCGGCAGGGGTGGGAACACTGAAGCTTTCTTT | CATSGRGGNTEAFF
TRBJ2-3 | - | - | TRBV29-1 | TGCAGCGTTGGTCCCCTCTCGTGGAGTGGTCATACGCAGTATTTT | CSVGPLSWSGHTQYF
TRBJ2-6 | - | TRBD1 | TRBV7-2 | TGTGCCAGCGGGGTAAAGGGGGCTGCTGGGGCCAACGTCCTGACTTTC | CASGVKGAAGANVLTF